These T cell receptor beta chains were read from a single sample in a study of blood T cell repertoires in COVID-19. Generated by immunoSEQ multiplex PCR, the TCRdb table keeps only in-frame clones and is missing some. The repertoire consists of 140,000 to 150,000 clones, with approximately 79% occurring once and the leading ten covering around 8.7%. Sequencing was carried out using peripheral blood. The receptors come from a man aged 50-59 years with active or convalescent COVID-19. The CDR3 runs from the conserved cysteine through the conserved F or W. D genes are given only for firm matches. A row's size may be missing; if present it is once, few, many or a size class.

j_call: TRBJ1-2
d_call: -
v_call: TRBV21-1
clone_size: -
cdr3_aa: CPISRQGQANYGYTF
cdr3_nt: TGTCCGATATCCAGACAGGGGCAAGCTAACTATGGCTACACCTTC

j_call: TRBJ1-2
d_call: -
v_call: TRBV19
clone_size: -
cdr3_aa: CASLRPAGGYTF
cdr3_nt: TGTGCCAGCCTCCGCCCTGCCGGTGGCTACACCTTC

j_call: TRBJ2-1
d_call: -
v_call: TRBV27
clone_size: -
cdr3_aa: CASSLSGQAYNYNEQFF
cdr3_nt: TGTGCCAGCAGTTTATCGGGGCAGGCGTATAATTACAATGAGCAGTTCTTC

j_call: TRBJ2-7
d_call: TRBD1
v_call: TRBV29-1
clone_size: -
cdr3_aa: CSVRGGQGSGEQYF
cdr3_nt: TGCAGCGTTCGTGGGGGACAGGGGTCGGGCGAGCAGTACTTC

j_call: TRBJ2-7
d_call: TRBD2
v_call: TRBV30
clone_size: few
cdr3_aa: CAWSVSGGYEQYF
cdr3_nt: TGTGCCTGGAGTGTCAGCGGGGGCTACGAGCAGTACTTC

j_call: TRBJ2-7
d_call: TRBD2
v_call: TRBV2
clone_size: -
cdr3_aa: CASSDGAGGPREQYF
cdr3_nt: TGTGCCAGCAGTGATGGTGCGGGAGGGCCGAGGGAGCAGTACTTC

j_call: TRBJ1-2
d_call: -
v_call: TRBV2
clone_size: -
cdr3_aa: CASSSSDFNYGYTF
cdr3_nt: TGTGCCAGCAGTTCTAGCGATTTTAACTATGGCTACACCTTC

j_call: TRBJ2-1
d_call: TRBD2
v_call: TRBV7-8
clone_size: few
cdr3_aa: CASSSSGRRPYNEQFF
cdr3_nt: TGTGCCAGCAGCTCTAGCGGGAGGCGACCCTACAATGAGCAGTTCTTC

j_call: TRBJ2-2
d_call: -
v_call: TRBV15
clone_size: -
cdr3_aa: CATSPPAGMNTGELFF
cdr3_nt: TGTGCCACCAGCCCTCCGGCAGGGATGAACACCGGGGAGCTGTTTTTT

j_call: TRBJ1-3
d_call: -
v_call: TRBV5-1
clone_size: -
cdr3_aa: CASTPDLQGSSGNTIYF
cdr3_nt: TGCGCCAGCACACCAGACCTTCAGGGGAGCTCTGGAAACACCATATATTTT

j_call: TRBJ2-1
d_call: -
v_call: TRBV10-3
clone_size: -
cdr3_aa: CAIKTDNEQFF
cdr3_nt: TGTGCCATCAAGACAGACAATGAGCAGTTCTTC

j_call: TRBJ2-3
d_call: -
v_call: TRBV10-3
clone_size: -
cdr3_aa: CAISESSVTSTDTQYF
cdr3_nt: TGTGCCATCAGTGAGTCGAGTGTTACTAGCACAGATACGCAGTATTTT

j_call: TRBJ1-1
d_call: TRBD1
v_call: TRBV27
clone_size: many
cdr3_aa: CASSLSNRGYTEAFF
cdr3_nt: TGTGCCAGCAGTTTATCGAACAGGGGATACACTGAAGCTTTCTTT

j_call: TRBJ1-2
d_call: -
v_call: TRBV7-9
clone_size: -
cdr3_aa: CASSLDQGSYTF
cdr3_nt: TGTGCCAGCAGCTTAGATCAGGGAAGCTACACCTTC

j_call: TRBJ2-1
d_call: TRBD2
v_call: TRBV7-7
clone_size: -
cdr3_aa: CASSLGTSSYNEQFF
cdr3_nt: TGTGCCAGCAGCTTGGGGACTAGCTCCTACAATGAGCAGTTCTTC

j_call: TRBJ2-1
d_call: TRBD2
v_call: TRBV5-1
clone_size: -
cdr3_aa: CASSLQRGDNEQFF
cdr3_nt: TGCGCCAGCAGCTTGCAGCGGGGGGACAATGAGCAGTTCTTC

j_call: TRBJ2-1
d_call: TRBD2
v_call: TRBV28
clone_size: -
cdr3_aa: CASSPGLAGVFFEIGNRVNEQFF
cdr3_nt: TGTGCCAGCAGCCCTGGACTAGCGGGAGTTTTTTTTGAGATTGGCAACCGAGTAAATGAGCAGTTCTTC

j_call: TRBJ1-3
d_call: -
v_call: TRBV15
clone_size: -
cdr3_aa: CATSRDLHSNGNTIYF
cdr3_nt: TGTGCCACCAGCAGAGATCTCCACAGTAATGGAAACACCATATATTTT

j_call: TRBJ2-1
d_call: -
v_call: TRBV2
clone_size: -
cdr3_aa: CASSRDNLYNEQFF
cdr3_nt: TGTGCCAGCAGTCGGGACAACCTGTACAATGAGCAGTTCTTC

j_call: TRBJ2-7
d_call: TRBD1
v_call: TRBV27
clone_size: -
cdr3_aa: CASSSGQGAAYEQYF
cdr3_nt: TGTGCCAGCAGTTCTGGACAGGGGGCGGCCTACGAGCAGTACTTC

j_call: TRBJ1-5
d_call: -
v_call: TRBV27
clone_size: -
cdr3_aa: CASSLERGNQPQHF
cdr3_nt: TGTGCCAGCAGTTTAGAACGGGGCAATCAGCCCCAGCATTTT

j_call: TRBJ1-5
d_call: TRBD1
v_call: TRBV5-1
clone_size: -
cdr3_aa: CASSLGGGTVGNQPQHF
cdr3_nt: TGCGCCAGCAGCTTGGGAGGGGGGACAGTAGGCAATCAGCCCCAGCATTTT

j_call: TRBJ1-2
d_call: TRBD1
v_call: TRBV6-5
clone_size: few
cdr3_aa: CASRRQGVQGYTF
cdr3_nt: TGTGCCAGCAGAAGACAGGGGGTCCAGGGCTACACCTTC

j_call: TRBJ2-1
d_call: TRBD2
v_call: TRBV5-4
clone_size: -
cdr3_aa: CASSPSASGSVERFF
cdr3_nt: TGTGCCAGCAGCCCTTCGGCTAGCGGGAGCGTCGAGCGGTTCTTC

j_call: TRBJ1-4
d_call: -
v_call: TRBV7-4
clone_size: -
cdr3_aa: CASSPPDGMRGLFF
cdr3_nt: TGTGCCAGCAGCCCCCCGGACGGGATGAGGGGGCTGTTTTTT

j_call: TRBJ2-5
d_call: -
v_call: TRBV6-6
clone_size: -
cdr3_aa: CASTIGLPQETQYF
cdr3_nt: TGTGCCAGCACCATCGGACTGCCCCAAGAGACCCAGTACTTC

j_call: TRBJ2-3
d_call: TRBD2
v_call: TRBV27
clone_size: -
cdr3_aa: CASGGLAGVVATQYF
cdr3_nt: TGTGCCAGCGGCGGGCTAGCGGGAGTGGTAGCTACGCAGTATTTT

j_call: TRBJ2-1
d_call: -
v_call: TRBV28
clone_size: -
cdr3_aa: CASSLSIHRGLDNEQFF
cdr3_nt: TGTGCCAGCAGTTTGTCGATCCATAGGGGATTGGACAATGAGCAGTTCTTC

j_call: TRBJ2-3
d_call: TRBD2
v_call: TRBV27
clone_size: -
cdr3_aa: CASSSLTSGMRLFTDTQYF
cdr3_nt: TGTGCCAGCAGTTCCTTGACTAGCGGGATGCGCCTTTTCACAGATACGCAGTATTTT

j_call: TRBJ1-5
d_call: -
v_call: TRBV19
clone_size: -
cdr3_aa: CASSDYNQPQHF
cdr3_nt: TGTGCCAGTAGCGACTACAATCAGCCCCAGCATTTT

j_call: TRBJ2-7
d_call: TRBD1
v_call: TRBV5-6
clone_size: -
cdr3_aa: CASQPGTGSSHEQYF
cdr3_nt: TGTGCCAGCCAGCCGGGGACAGGGAGTTCCCACGAGCAGTACTTC

j_call: TRBJ2-7
d_call: TRBD2
v_call: TRBV27
clone_size: few
cdr3_aa: CASSSSSGRVYEQYF
cdr3_nt: TGTGCCAGCAGCTCTTCTAGCGGGAGAGTTTACGAGCAGTACTTC

j_call: TRBJ2-1
d_call: TRBD2
v_call: TRBV6-5
clone_size: -
cdr3_aa: CASSYWGGNEQFF
cdr3_nt: TGTGCCAGCAGTTACTGGGGAGGGAATGAGCAGTTCTTC

j_call: TRBJ2-1
d_call: -
v_call: TRBV27
clone_size: -
cdr3_aa: CASSLGLGFIYNEQFF
cdr3_nt: TGTGCCAGCAGTTTGGGGCTAGGATTTATCTACAATGAGCAGTTCTTC

j_call: TRBJ2-7
d_call: -
v_call: TRBV27
clone_size: -
cdr3_aa: CASSLDPFGEYEQYF
cdr3_nt: TGTGCCAGCAGTTTGGACCCCTTCGGGGAGTATGAGCAGTACTTC

j_call: TRBJ2-1
d_call: TRBD2
v_call: TRBV5-4
clone_size: -
cdr3_aa: CASSWGPSGIANEQFF
cdr3_nt: TGTGCCAGCAGCTGGGGTCCTAGCGGGATTGCTAATGAGCAGTTCTTC

j_call: TRBJ1-2
d_call: -
v_call: TRBV4-1
clone_size: -
cdr3_aa: CASSLFRSDYGYTF
cdr3_nt: TGCGCCAGCAGCCTTTTCAGGTCTGACTATGGCTACACCTTC

j_call: TRBJ2-7
d_call: -
v_call: TRBV3-1/TRBV3-2
clone_size: -
cdr3_aa: CASSQGTGSLHYEQYF
cdr3_nt: TGTGCCAGCAGCCAAGGAACGGGGAGTCTCCACTACGAGCAGTACTTC

j_call: TRBJ1-5
d_call: -
v_call: TRBV27
clone_size: few
cdr3_aa: CASSPGTGSQPQHF
cdr3_nt: TGTGCCAGCAGCCCGGGCACAGGGAGTCAGCCCCAGCATTTT

j_call: TRBJ2-7
d_call: -
v_call: TRBV20-1
clone_size: -
cdr3_aa: CSKQDSYEQYF
cdr3_nt: TGCAGTAAACAGGACTCCTACGAGCAGTACTTC

j_call: TRBJ2-3
d_call: -
v_call: TRBV5-8
clone_size: -
cdr3_aa: CASSLGAGSTDTQYF
cdr3_nt: TGTGCCAGCAGCTTGGGGGCAGGTAGCACAGATACGCAGTATTTT

j_call: TRBJ2-1
d_call: -
v_call: TRBV14
clone_size: many
cdr3_aa: CASSQIRGGIYNEQFF
cdr3_nt: TGTGCCAGCAGCCAAATACGCGGAGGAATATACAATGAGCAGTTCTTC

j_call: TRBJ2-7
d_call: TRBD2
v_call: TRBV19
clone_size: -
cdr3_aa: CASSTAFPTSGRGYEQYF
cdr3_nt: TGTGCCAGTAGTACCGCCTTCCCGACTAGCGGGAGAGGGTACGAGCAGTACTTC

j_call: TRBJ2-2
d_call: TRBD1
v_call: TRBV7-3
clone_size: few
cdr3_aa: CASSLTRGQGGTGELFF
cdr3_nt: TGTGCCAGCAGCTTAACCCGAGGACAGGGAGGCACCGGGGAGCTGTTTTTT

j_call: TRBJ2-5
d_call: -
v_call: TRBV28
clone_size: -
cdr3_aa: CASRQLQETQYF
cdr3_nt: TGTGCCAGCAGACAATTACAAGAGACCCAGTACTTC

j_call: TRBJ2-7
d_call: TRBD1
v_call: TRBV7-2
clone_size: -
cdr3_aa: CASSLGTGGFYEQYF
cdr3_nt: TGTGCCAGCAGCTTAGGGACAGGGGGTTTCTACGAGCAGTACTTC

j_call: TRBJ2-7
d_call: -
v_call: TRBV9
clone_size: -
cdr3_aa: CASSVGGIDEQYF
cdr3_nt: TGTGCCAGCAGCGTAGGAGGGATCGACGAGCAGTACTTC

j_call: TRBJ2-1
d_call: TRBD2
v_call: TRBV24-1
clone_size: few
cdr3_aa: CATSVGTSGYNEQFF
cdr3_nt: TGTGCCACCAGTGTAGGGACTAGCGGTTACAATGAGCAGTTCTTC

j_call: TRBJ1-2
d_call: -
v_call: TRBV9
clone_size: -
cdr3_aa: CASSPDLTYGYTF
cdr3_nt: TGTGCCAGCAGCCCGGACTTAACCTATGGCTACACCTTC

j_call: TRBJ1-6
d_call: -
v_call: TRBV4-1
clone_size: -
cdr3_aa: CASSQERQHNSPLHF
cdr3_nt: TGCGCCAGCAGCCAAGAACGACAGCATAATTCACCCCTCCACTTT